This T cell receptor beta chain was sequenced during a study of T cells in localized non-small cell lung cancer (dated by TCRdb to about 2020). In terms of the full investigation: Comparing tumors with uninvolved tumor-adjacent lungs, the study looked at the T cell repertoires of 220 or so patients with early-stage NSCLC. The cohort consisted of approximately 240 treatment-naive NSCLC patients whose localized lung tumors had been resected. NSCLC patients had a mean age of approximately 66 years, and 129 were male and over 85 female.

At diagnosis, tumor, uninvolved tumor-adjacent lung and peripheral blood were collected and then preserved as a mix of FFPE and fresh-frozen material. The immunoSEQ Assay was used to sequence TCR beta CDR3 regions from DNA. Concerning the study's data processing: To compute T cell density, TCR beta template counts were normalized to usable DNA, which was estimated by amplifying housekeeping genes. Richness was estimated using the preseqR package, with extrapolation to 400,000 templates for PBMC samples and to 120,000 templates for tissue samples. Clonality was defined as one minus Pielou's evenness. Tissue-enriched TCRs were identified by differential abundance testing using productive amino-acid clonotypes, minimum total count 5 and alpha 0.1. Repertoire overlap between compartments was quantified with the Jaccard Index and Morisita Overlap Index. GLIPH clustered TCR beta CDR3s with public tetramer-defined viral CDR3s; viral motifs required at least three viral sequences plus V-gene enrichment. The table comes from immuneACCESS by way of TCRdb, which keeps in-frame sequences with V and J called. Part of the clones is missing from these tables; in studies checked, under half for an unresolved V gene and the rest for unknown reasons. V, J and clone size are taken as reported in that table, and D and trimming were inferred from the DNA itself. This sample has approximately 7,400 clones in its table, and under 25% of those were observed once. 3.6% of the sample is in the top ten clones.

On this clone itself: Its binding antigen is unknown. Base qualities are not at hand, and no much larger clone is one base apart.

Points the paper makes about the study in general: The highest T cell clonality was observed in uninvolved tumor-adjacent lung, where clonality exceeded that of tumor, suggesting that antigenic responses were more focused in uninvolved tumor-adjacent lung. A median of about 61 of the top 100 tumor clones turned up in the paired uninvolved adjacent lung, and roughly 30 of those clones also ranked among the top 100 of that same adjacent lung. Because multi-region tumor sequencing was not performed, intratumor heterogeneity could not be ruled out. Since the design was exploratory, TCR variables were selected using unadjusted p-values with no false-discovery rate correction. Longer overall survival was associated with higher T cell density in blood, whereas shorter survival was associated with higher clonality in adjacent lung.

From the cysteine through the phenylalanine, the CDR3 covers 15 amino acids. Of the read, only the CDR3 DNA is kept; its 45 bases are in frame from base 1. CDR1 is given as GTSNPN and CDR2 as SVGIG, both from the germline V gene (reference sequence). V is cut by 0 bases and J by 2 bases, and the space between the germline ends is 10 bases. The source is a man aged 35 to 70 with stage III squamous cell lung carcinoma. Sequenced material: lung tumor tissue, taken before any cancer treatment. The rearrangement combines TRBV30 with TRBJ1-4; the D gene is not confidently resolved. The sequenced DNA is TGTGCCTGGAGTGTAGGGCGGACGACTAATGAAAAACTGTTTTTT. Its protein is CAWSVGRTTNEKLFF.